This TCR beta chain was profiled in a study of STAT3 mutations in large granular lymphocyte leukemia. Study as a whole: Roughly half the longitudinally sequenced T-LGLL patients had canonical STAT3 mutations.

Average productive template count per sample was about 42,000. Generated by immunoSEQ multiplex PCR, the TCRdb table keeps only in-frame clones and is missing some. Among around 7,800 clones, around 91% were seen once, and the ten largest hold approximately 45%. CDR3 length equals 17 residues. V trimming: 4 bases; J trimming: 3 bases; junction bases outside the gene matches: 11. Germline V lookup: CDR1 SEHNR, CDR2 FQNEAQ (reference sequence). Findings and caveats of the study: After therapy, about 30% of the 18 patients switched clonotypes, all new clones STAT3 wild type. Every T-LGLL patient had at least one immunodominant TCRbeta clonotype.

In regard to this clone: Its antigen is unidentified.

This TCR came from a man aged 50 to 59 with T-cell large granular lymphocyte leukemia. Some clones in this sample may be carry-over from other donors' samples. J is TRBJ1-1 and V is TRBV7-9; 10 bases fit TRBD1. Sequencing used peripheral blood mononuclear cells. The CDR3 nucleotides read TGTGCCAGCAGCTCGCGGGACAGGGGTATAGTGGACACTGAAGCTTTCTTT. It specifies CASSSRDRGIVDTEAFF.